The 25 T cell receptor beta chains below all came from one sample that was sequenced in a study of cytomegalovirus exposure and HLA in healthy donors. Primers: 60 Vbeta forward and 13 Jbeta reverse. This table comes from immunoSEQ multiplex PCR, and its TCRdb copy is limited to in-frame clones, with some not included. The sample consists of 95,000 to 150,000 clones, roughly 82% of them appearing once. Sequencing input: PBMCs. All receptors come from a woman in her sixties in good health and CMV-seropositive.

The rearrangement uses TRBV5-6 and TRBJ1-1; 7 nucleotides line up with TRBD1. Trimming took 4 bases from V and 0 from J; bases not matched to a gene: 6. The CDR3 consists of 15 residues. Germline CDR1 is SGHDT and CDR2 is YYEEEE. Here the CDR3 DNA reads TGTGCCAGCAGCAACTGGGGACAGATGAACACTGAAGCTTTCTTT. Its translation: CASSNWGQMNTEAFF. Filled out from reference TRBV5-6 and TRBJ1-1, the complete variable domain reads DAGVTQSPTHLIKTRGQQVTLRCSPKSGHDTVSWYQQALGQGPQFIFQYYEEEERQRGNFPDRFSGHQFPNYSSELNVNALLLGDSALYLCASSNWGQMNTEAFFGQGTRLTVV.

This chain joins TRBV7-9 and TRBJ2-5, with 8 bases lining up with TRBD1. The V and J ends lost 1 base and 5 bases, in that order; junction bases with no gene match: 6. Germline CDR1 is SEHNR and CDR2 is FQNEAQ (reference sequence). CDR3 length equals 15 residues. CDR3 nucleotide sequence: TGTGCCAGCAGCTTAGGGACAGGGTCTTCGGAGACCCAGTACTTC. Translated: CASSLGTGSSETQYF.

V is TRBV7-9 and J is TRBJ2-7; 8 bases agree with TRBD1. J gave up 2 bases and V 6 bases, and 9 bases lay outside the gene matches. CDR1 and CDR2 from the germline V gene are SEHNR and FQNEAQ (reference sequence). This CDR3 contains 15 residues. The CDR3 loop reads CASRAWGQETYEQYF. In nucleotides, the CDR3 is TGTGCCAGCAGGGCCTGGGGACAGGAAACCTACGAGCAGTACTTC.

The J gene is TRBJ1-5, the V gene TRBV19; 8 nucleotides line up with TRBD1. CDR1 and CDR2 from the germline V gene are LNHDA and SQIVND (reference sequence). The CDR3 sequence is 15 residues long. The V and J ends lost 3 bases and 5 bases, in that order; junction bases with no gene match: 6. CDR3 nucleotides: TGTGCCAGTAGTATGGCAGGGGGCAGGTATCAGCCCCAGCATTTT. Its protein product is CASSMAGGRYQPQHF. The whole variable domain, filled in from reference TRBV19 and TRBJ1-5, reads DGGITQSPKYLFRKEGQNVTLSCEQNLNHDAMYWYRQDPGQGLRLIYYSQIVNDFQKGDIAEGYSVSREKKESFPLTVTSAQKNPTAFYLCASSMAGGRYQPQHFGDGTRLSIL.

V usage is TRBV18 and J usage is TRBJ2-5, with a possible D match to TRBD2 (5 bases). This CDR3 region has 15 residues. V was cut by 4 bases and J by 5 bases, with 17 bases left in between. The germline CDR1 and CDR2 sequences are KGHSH and LQKENI. The DNA for the CDR3 is TGTGCCAGCTCACGACGGTCCGACCGGAGGGAGACCCAGTACTTC. Translating it yields CASSRRSDRRETQYF.

This clone appeared a few times. The chain uses TRBV27 and TRBJ2-3, with 15 bases lining up with TRBD2. The J segment lost 5 bases and the V segment lost 4 bases, leaving 7 bases of the junction unmatched. In germline, CDR1 is MNHEY, CDR2 SMNVEV (reference sequence). This CDR3 spans 17 amino acids. The CDR3 loop is CASSYPGLAGGLDTQYF. In nucleotides, the CDR3 is TGTGCCAGCAGTTACCCGGGACTAGCGGGGGGTTTAGATACGCAGTATTTT.

The chain links TRBV7-2 to TRBJ2-7; 7 bases match TRBD2. The CDR3 runs to 14 residues. V shed 1 base, J shed 0 bases, and the junction held 0 bases outside the gene matches. The V gene's germline CDR1 is SGHTA and CDR2 FQGNSA. Here the CDR3 reads CASSLGLASYEQYF. The CDR3 DNA sequence: TGTGCCAGCAGCTTAGGACTAGCCTCCTACGAGCAGTACTTC.

This rearrangement joins TRBV7-2 to TRBJ2-7; D unresolved. This CDR3 is built from 14 residues. Germline values: CDR1 SGHTA, CDR2 FQGNSA. Deletions cut 1 base from V and 0 bases from J, with 7 bases between. CDR3 sequence: CASSLDRSSYEQYF. CDR3 bases: TGTGCCAGCAGCTTAGATCGGAGCTCCTACGAGCAGTACTTC.

V is TRBV6-5 and J is TRBJ1-3; 8 bases match TRBD1. CDR3 length: 15 amino acids. The germline gives CDR1 MNHEY, CDR2 SVGAGI. The trim removed 5 bases at V and 4 bases at J, leaving 7 bases unmatched. The CDR3 nucleotides are TGTGCCAGCAGTAACAACAGGGGGTCGGGAAACACCATATATTTT. Amino acids: CASSNNRGSGNTIYF.

The rearrangement links TRBV5-6 to TRBJ1-3, with a weak D call TRBD1 (6 bases). CDR1 and CDR2 (germline): SGHDT, YYEEEE. With 1 base removed from V and 2 bases from J, the gap between germline ends came to 10 bases. The CDR3 has 15 amino acids. In DNA, the CDR3 is TGTGCCAGCAGCTTGCTTCAGGGGACTGGAAACACCATATATTTT. This gives the protein CASSLLQGTGNTIYF.

The CDR3 coding sequence is TGTGCCAGCAGCGTCCAGGACAGGGCAGAGACCCAGTACTTC. This sequence encodes CASSVQDRAETQYF. V is TRBV9 and J is TRBJ2-5; 8 positions agree with TRBD1. With 2 bases clipped from V and 4 bases from J, the junction kept 4 bases outside the gene matches. The CDR3 sequence is 14 residues long. The germline CDR1 and CDR2 sequences are SGDLS and YYNGEE. The full variable domain, completed using reference TRBV9 and TRBJ2-5, is DSGVTQTPKHLITATGQRVTLRCSPRSGDLSVYWYQQSLDQGLQFLIQYYNGEERAKGNILERFSAQQFPDLHSELNLSSLELGDSALYFCASSVQDRAETQYFGPGTRLLVL.

Regarding this clone: The same CDR3 arises from other DNA sequences in this sample as well. This chain uses TRBV6-4 with TRBJ2-2; 7 nucleotides line up with TRBD2. The CDR3 extends over 17 amino acids. V gave up 0 bases and J gave up 3 bases; unmatched junction bases: 7. The germline gives CDR1 MRHNA, CDR2 SNTAGT. CDR3 in DNA: TGTGCCAGCAGTGACTCGGCAGCGGCGGGGGACACCGGGGAGCTGTTTTTT. This sequence encodes CASSDSAAAGDTGELFF.

Only one count was recorded for this clone. This chain joins TRBV30 and TRBJ2-3, with 9 bases fitting TRBD2. Looked up from germline, CDR1 is GTSNPN and CDR2 is SVGIG (reference sequence). This CDR3 comprises 14 residues. V shed 2 bases and J 6 bases; nucleotides not matched to a gene: 6. CDR3 DNA sequence: TGTGCCTGGAGTTGGCGGGAGGGCCGGGATACGCAGTATTTT. Its protein is CAWSWREGRDTQYF.

The rearrangement joins TRBV4-1 to TRBJ2-2; D is undetermined. This CDR3 has 15 residues. Per germline, CDR1 MGHRA and CDR2 YSYEKL. With 3 bases removed from V and 0 bases from J, the gap between germline ends came to 8 bases. CDR3: CASSQRLANTGELFF. The CDR3 nucleotides are TGCGCCAGCAGCCAGAGATTAGCGAACACCGGGGAGCTGTTTTTT.

This clone came up a few times. The chain joins TRBV2 to TRBJ1-1, with a weak D call TRBD1 (6 bases). Germline CDR1 reads SNHLY; CDR2 reads FYNNEI. The CDR3 sequence is 13 residues long. V was trimmed by 6 bases and J by 3 bases, leaving 11 bases between them. The CDR3 here is CASSGQTYTEAFF. The CDR3 bases are TGTGCCAGCAGCGGACAGACCTACACTGAAGCTTTCTTT.

The chain couples TRBV11-2 to TRBJ2-7; TRBD2 agrees at 10 bases. J gave up 4 bases and V 2 bases, and 8 bases lay outside the gene matches. Germline assignment: CDR1 SGHAT and CDR2 FQNNGV. This CDR3 is 16 amino acids long. CDR3 region: CASSLIAGGATYEQYF. In nucleotides, the CDR3 is TGTGCCAGCAGCTTAATAGCGGGGGGAGCCACTTACGAGCAGTACTTC.

The rearrangement links TRBV29-1 to TRBJ2-5, with D perhaps TRBD1 (5 bases). The DNA end lines up better with TRBJ2-7; the J call may be wrong. The V gene's germline CDR1 is SQVTM and CDR2 ANQGSEA. The CDR3 loop spans 14 amino acids. In DNA form, the CDR3 reads TGCAGCGTCCGTAAGGGGATTAGCTCCTACGAGCAGTACTTC. Protein sequence: CSVRKGISSYEQYF.

This clone was seen just once. CDR3 nucleotide sequence: TGTGCCAGTAGTTATTATTCTGCGGCACCCCTCACAGATACGCAGTATTTT. Protein: CASSYYSAAPLTDTQYF. The chain joins TRBV19 to TRBJ2-3; D ambiguous. Trimming shortened V by 5 bases and J by 2 bases, and 20 bases separated the two germline ends. Germline V gives CDR1 LNHDA, CDR2 SQIVND (reference sequence). The CDR3 extends over 17 amino acids.

The chain employs TRBV5-4 and TRBJ1-1, with TRBD1 matching over 9 bases. Germline V lookup: CDR1 SGHNT, CDR2 YYREEE (reference sequence). V lost 4 bases, J lost 1 base, and 5 bases stayed unmatched. This CDR3 region has 15 residues. This CDR3 is CASSAGTGPNTEAFF. The CDR3 DNA follows: TGTGCCAGCAGCGCTGGGACAGGGCCGAACACTGAAGCTTTCTTT.

The chain couples TRBV9 to TRBJ1-1, with a weak D call TRBD1 (6 bases). CDR3 size: 14 residues. V was cut by 4 bases and J by 1 base, with 11 bases left in between. Per the germline V gene, CDR1 is SGDLS and CDR2 is YYNGEE. The CDR3: CASSPRGRNTEAFF. For the CDR3, the DNA is TGTGCCAGCAGCCCGAGGGGGAGGAACACTGAAGCTTTCTTT.

The V and J genes are TRBV7-2 and TRBJ2-2; TRBD2 agrees at 8 bases. V dropped 5 bases and J dropped 7; count of bases not matched to a gene: 6. CDR3 size: 14 residues. Germline V gene lookup returns CDR1 SGHTA and CDR2 FQGNSA. The CDR3, as DNA: TGTGCCAGCAGCCAGGGACTAGGCAGCGGGGAGCTGTTTTTT. It codes for CASSQGLGSGELFF.

This chain links TRBV7-9 with TRBJ2-2, with 8 positions matching TRBD1. The CDR3 spans 15 residues. The ends lost 5 bases at V and 6 bases at J; junction bases unmatched: 8. Germline CDR1 and CDR2: SEHNR and FQNEAQ (reference sequence). CDR3 region: CASSPQGVGPGELFF. The CDR3, as DNA: TGTGCCAGCAGCCCACAGGGGGTTGGCCCCGGGGAGCTGTTTTTT.

The V call is TRBV30, the J call TRBJ1-6; 8 positions match TRBD1. The ends lost 2 bases at V and 10 bases at J; junction bases unmatched: 10. Germline V CDR1 and CDR2: GTSNPN, SVGIG (reference sequence). The CDR3 contains 15 residues. The DNA of the CDR3 is TGTGCCTGGAGTCCCAACGACAGGGGAGGGTCACCCCTCCACTTT. Translating gives CAWSPNDRGGSPLHF. Complete variable domain (other parts from reference TRBV30 and TRBJ1-6): SQTIHQWPATLVQPVGSPLSLECTVEGTSNPNLYWYRQAAGRGLQLLFYSVGIGQISSEVPQNLSASRPQDRQFILSSKKLLLSDSGFYLCAWSPNDRGGSPLHFGNGTRLTVT.

This clone was counted only a few times. The V gene is TRBV27, the J gene TRBJ1-2; 7 nucleotides align to TRBD1. This CDR3 has 14 residues. The ends lost 5 bases at V and 5 bases at J; junction bases unmatched: 8. Germline V gene data show CDR1 as MNHEY and CDR2 as SMNVEV (reference sequence). As DNA, the CDR3 is TGTGCCAGCAGTGCAACAGGGGACGAATATGGCTACACCTTC. This codes for CASSATGDEYGYTF.

This clone was found a few times. The V gene is TRBV18, the J gene TRBJ1-2, with D maybe TRBD1 (6 bases). From germline, CDR1 is KGHSH and CDR2 LQKENI. The CDR3 runs to 12 residues. With 6 bases removed from V and 3 bases from J, the gap between germline ends came to 8 bases. The CDR3 nucleotides are TGTGCCAGCTCCAGGGGCGACTATGGCTACACCTTC. Its translation is CASSRGDYGYTF.